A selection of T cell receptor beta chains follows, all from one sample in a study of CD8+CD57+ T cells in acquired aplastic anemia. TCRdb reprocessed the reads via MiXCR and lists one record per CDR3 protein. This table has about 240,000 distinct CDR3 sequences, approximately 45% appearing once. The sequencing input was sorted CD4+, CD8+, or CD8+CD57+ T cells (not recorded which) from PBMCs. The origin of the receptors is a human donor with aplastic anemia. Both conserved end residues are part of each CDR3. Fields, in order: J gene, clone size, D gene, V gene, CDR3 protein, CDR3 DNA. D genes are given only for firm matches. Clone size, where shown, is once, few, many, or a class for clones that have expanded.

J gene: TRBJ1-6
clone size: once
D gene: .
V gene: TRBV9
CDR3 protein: CASNVGGSAWNSPLHF
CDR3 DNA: TGTGCCAGCAACGTAGGGGGGAGCGCGTGGAACTCACCCCTCCACTTT

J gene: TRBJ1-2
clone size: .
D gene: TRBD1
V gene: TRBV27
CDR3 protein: CASSLARDSYGYTF
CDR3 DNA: TGTGCCAGCAGTCTTGCCCGGGACAGCTATGGCTACACCTTC

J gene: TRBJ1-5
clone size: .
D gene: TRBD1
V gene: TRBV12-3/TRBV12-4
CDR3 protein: CASSLAPTGTGISLQPQHF
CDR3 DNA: TGTGCCAGCAGTTTAGCACCTACCGGGACAGGTATATCCCTTCAGCCCCAGCATTTT

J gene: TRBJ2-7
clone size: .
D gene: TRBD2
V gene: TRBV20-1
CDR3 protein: CSKAGDSDEQYF
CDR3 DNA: TGCAGCAAAGCGGGGGACTCAGACGAGCAGTACTTC

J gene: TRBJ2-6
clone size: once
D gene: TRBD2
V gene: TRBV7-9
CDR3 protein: CASSLGGGGGANVLTF
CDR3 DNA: TGTGCCAGCAGCTTAGGGGGGGGTGGGGGGGCCAACGTCCTGACTTTC

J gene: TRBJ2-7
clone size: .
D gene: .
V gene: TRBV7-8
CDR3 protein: CASPFDYEQYF
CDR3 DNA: TGTGCTAGCCCCTTCGACTACGAGCAGTACTTC

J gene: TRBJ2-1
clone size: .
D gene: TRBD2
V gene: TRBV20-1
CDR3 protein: CSARGGGANEQFF
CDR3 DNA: TGCAGTGCTAGGGGCGGGGGGGCTAATGAGCAGTTCTTC

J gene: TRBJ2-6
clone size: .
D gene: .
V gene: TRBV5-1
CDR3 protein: CASSLGGWGANVLTF
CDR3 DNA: TGCGCCAGCAGCTTGGGGGGTTGGGGGGCCAACGTCCTGACTTTC

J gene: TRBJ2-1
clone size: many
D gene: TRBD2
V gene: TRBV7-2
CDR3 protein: CASSYGKGTSGNPLYEQFF
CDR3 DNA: TGTGCCAGCAGCTACGGAAAAGGGACTAGCGGGAATCCCCTCTATGAGCAGTTCTTC

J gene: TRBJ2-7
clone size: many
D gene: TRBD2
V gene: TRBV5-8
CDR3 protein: CASSLGERGVYEQYF
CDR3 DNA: TGTGCCAGCAGCTTGGGGGAGCGGGGGGTATACGAGCAGTACTTC

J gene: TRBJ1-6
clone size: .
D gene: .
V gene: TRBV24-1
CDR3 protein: CATSRGRANTSLHF
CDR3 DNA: TGTGCCACCAGTAGAGGTAGAGCAAATACGTCCCTCCACTTT

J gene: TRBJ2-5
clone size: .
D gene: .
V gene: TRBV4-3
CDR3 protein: CASSQDWSGRLYQETQYF
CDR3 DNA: TGCGCCAGCAGCCAAGATTGGTCAGGGCGCTTGTACCAAGAGACCCAGTACTTC

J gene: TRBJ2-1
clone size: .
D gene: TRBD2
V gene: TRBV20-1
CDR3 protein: CSALLAGAYNEQFF
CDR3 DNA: TGCAGTGCTCTACTAGCGGGAGCGTACAATGAGCAGTTCTTC

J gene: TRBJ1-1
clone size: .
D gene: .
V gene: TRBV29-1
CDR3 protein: CSVEAGRPNTEAFF
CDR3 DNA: TGCAGCGTTGAGGCGGGACGGCCGAACACTGAAGCTTTCTTT

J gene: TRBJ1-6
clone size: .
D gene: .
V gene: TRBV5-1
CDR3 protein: CASSYQGYNSPLHF
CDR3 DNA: TGCGCCAGCAGCTATCAGGGGTATAATTCACCCCTCCACTTT

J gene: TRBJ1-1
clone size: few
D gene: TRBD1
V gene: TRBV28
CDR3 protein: CASSRQGAGYTEAFF
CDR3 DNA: TGTGCCAGCAGTAGGCAGGGGGCCGGGTACACTGAAGCTTTCTTT

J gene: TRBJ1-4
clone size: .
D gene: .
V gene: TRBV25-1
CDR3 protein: CASSESRQLQEKLFF
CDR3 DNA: TGTGCCAGCAGTGAATCCCGACAGCTTCAGGAAAAACTGTTTTTT

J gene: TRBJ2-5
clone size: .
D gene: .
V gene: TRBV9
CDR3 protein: CASSGGIGQETQYF
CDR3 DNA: TGTGCCAGCAGCGGAGGTATAGGGCAAGAGACCCAGTACTTC

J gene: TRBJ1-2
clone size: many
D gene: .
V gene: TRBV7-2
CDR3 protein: CASSLARGYTF
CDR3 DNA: TGTGCCAGCAGCTTAGCTCGGGGCTACACCTTC

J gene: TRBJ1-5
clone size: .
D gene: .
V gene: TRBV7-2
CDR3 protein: CASSLDGALNQPQHF
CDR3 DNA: TGTGCCAGCAGCTTAGATGGGGCCCTCAATCAGCCCCAGCATTTT

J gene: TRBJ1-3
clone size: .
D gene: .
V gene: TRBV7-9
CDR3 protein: CASSLGGADYGYTIYF
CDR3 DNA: TGTGCCAGCAGCTTAGGGGGCGCGGACTATGGCTACACCATATATTTT

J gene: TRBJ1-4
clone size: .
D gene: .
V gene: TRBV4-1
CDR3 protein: CASSQDTAGYEKLFF
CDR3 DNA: TGCGCCAGCAGCCAAGATACGGCAGGGTATGAAAAACTGTTTTTT